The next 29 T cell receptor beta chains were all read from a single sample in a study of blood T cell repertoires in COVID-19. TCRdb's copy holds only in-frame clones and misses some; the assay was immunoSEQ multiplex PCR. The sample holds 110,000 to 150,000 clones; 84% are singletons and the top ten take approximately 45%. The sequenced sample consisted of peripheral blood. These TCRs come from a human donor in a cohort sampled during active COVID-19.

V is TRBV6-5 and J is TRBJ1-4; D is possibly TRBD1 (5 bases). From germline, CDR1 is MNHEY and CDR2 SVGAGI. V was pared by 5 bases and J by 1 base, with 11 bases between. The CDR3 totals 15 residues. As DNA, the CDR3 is TGTGCCAGCAGTCGGACACACGGAACTAATGAAAAACTGTTTTTT. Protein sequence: CASSRTHGTNEKLFF.

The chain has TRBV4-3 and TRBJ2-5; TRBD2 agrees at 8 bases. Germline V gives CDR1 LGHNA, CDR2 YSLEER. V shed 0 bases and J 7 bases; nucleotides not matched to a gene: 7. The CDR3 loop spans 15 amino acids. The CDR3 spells CASSQDKGLVGTQYF. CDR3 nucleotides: TGCGCCAGCAGCCAAGATAAGGGACTAGTGGGGACCCAGTACTTC.

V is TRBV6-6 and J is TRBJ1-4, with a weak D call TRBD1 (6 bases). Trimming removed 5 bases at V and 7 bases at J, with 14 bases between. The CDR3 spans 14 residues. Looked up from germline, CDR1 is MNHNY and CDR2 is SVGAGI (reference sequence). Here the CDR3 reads CASSPRGAGEKLFF. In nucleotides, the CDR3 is TGTGCCAGCAGTCCCCGGGGGGCGGGTGAAAAACTGTTTTTT.

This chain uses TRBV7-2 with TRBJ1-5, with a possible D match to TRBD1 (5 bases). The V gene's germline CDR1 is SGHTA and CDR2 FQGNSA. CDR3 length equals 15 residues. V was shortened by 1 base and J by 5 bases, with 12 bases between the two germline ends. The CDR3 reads CASSLDGGEDQPQHF. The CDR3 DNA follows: TGTGCCAGCAGCTTAGATGGGGGGGAGGATCAGCCCCAGCATTTT.

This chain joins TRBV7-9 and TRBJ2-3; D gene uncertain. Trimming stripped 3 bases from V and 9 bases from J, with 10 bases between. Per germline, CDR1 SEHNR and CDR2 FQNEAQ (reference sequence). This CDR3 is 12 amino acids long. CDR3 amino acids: CASSFSENTQYF. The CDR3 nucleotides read TGTGCCAGCAGCTTTAGTGAGAACACGCAGTATTTT.

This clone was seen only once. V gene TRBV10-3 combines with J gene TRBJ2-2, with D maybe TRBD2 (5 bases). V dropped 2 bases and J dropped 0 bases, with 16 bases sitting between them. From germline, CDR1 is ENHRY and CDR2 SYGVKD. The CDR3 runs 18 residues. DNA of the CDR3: TGTGCCATCAGTGAGATACTTATAGGGAGCGCGAACACCGGGGAGCTGTTTTTT. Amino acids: CAISEILIGSANTGELFF.

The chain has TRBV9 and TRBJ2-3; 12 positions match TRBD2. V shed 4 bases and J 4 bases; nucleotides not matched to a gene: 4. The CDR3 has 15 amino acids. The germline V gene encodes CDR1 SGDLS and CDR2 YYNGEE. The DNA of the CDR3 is TGTGCCAGCAGCTTCCTAGCGGGGGGGCCAGATACGCAGTATTTT. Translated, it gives CASSFLAGGPDTQYF.

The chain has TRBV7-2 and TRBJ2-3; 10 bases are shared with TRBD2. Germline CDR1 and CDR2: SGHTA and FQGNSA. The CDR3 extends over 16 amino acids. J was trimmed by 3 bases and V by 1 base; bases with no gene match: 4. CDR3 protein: CASSLGPLAGTDTQYF. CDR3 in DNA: TGTGCCAGCAGCTTAGGTCCACTAGCGGGGACAGATACGCAGTATTTT.

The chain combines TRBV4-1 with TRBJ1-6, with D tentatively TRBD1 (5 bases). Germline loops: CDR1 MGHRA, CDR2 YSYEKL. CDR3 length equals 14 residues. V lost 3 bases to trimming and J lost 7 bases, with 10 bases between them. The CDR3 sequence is CASSQRQGNSPLHF. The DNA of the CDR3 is TGCGCCAGCAGCCAGAGGCAGGGAAATTCACCCCTCCACTTT.

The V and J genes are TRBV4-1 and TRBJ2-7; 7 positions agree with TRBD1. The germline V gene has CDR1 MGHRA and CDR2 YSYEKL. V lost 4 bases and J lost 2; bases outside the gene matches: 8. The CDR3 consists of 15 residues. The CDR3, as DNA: TGCGCCAGCAGCCTTACTCCGGGACAGACCTACGAGCAGTACTTC. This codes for CASSLTPGQTYEQYF.

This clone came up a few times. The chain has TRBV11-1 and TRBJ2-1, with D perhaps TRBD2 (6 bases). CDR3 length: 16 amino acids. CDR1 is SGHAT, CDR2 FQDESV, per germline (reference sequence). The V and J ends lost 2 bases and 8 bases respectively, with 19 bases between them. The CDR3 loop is CASSLHRDLTIDEQFF. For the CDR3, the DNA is TGTGCCAGCAGCTTACACCGGGACTTAACAATTGATGAGCAGTTCTTC.

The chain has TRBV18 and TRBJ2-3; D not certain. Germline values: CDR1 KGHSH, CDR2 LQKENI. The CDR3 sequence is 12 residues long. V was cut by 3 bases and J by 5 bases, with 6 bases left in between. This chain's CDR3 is CASSPLVDTQYF. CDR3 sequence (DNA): TGTGCCAGCTCACCGTTAGTAGATACGCAGTATTTT.

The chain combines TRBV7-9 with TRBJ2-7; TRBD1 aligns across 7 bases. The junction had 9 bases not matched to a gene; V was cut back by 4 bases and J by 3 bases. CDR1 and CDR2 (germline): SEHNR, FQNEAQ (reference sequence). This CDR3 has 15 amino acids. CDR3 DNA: TGTGCCAGCAGCTATCTTGAATACAGGGGCTACGAGCAGTACTTC. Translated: CASSYLEYRGYEQYF.

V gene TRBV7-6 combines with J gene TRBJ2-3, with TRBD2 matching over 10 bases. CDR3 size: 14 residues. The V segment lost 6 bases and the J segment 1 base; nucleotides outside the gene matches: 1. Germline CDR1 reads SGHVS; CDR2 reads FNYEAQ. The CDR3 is CASRGTSGTDTQYF. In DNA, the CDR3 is TGTGCCAGCAGAGGGACTAGCGGCACAGATACGCAGTATTTT.

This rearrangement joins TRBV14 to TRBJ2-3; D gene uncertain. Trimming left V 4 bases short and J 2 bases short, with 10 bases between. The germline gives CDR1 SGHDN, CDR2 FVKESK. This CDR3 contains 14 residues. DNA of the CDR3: TGTGCCAGCAGCCTAGACTTATACACAGATACGCAGTATTTT. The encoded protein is CASSLDLYTDTQYF.

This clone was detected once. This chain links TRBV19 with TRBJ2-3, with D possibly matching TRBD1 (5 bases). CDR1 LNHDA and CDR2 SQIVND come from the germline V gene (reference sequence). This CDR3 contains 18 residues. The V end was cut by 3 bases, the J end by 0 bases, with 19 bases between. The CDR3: CASSIRVVAGASTDTQYF. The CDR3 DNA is TGTGCCAGTAGTATTAGGGTTGTAGCTGGGGCTAGCACAGATACGCAGTATTTT.

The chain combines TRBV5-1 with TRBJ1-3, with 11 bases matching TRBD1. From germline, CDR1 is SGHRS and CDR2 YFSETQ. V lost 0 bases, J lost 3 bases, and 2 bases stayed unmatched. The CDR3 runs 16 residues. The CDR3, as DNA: TGCGCCAGCAGCTTGGGGACAGGGGGCATTGGAAACACCATATATTTT. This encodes CASSLGTGGIGNTIYF.

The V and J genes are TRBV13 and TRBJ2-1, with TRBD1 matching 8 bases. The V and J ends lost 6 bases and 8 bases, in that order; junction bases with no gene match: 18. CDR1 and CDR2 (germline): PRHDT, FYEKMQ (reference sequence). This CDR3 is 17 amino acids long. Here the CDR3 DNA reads TGTGCCAGCAGACGTTCTGGCCCCCGACAGGGGATCCATGAGCAGTTCTTC. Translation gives CASRRSGPRQGIHEQFF.

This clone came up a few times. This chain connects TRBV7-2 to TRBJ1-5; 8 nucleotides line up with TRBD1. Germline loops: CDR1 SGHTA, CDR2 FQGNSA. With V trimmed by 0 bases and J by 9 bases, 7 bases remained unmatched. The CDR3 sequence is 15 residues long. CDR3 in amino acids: CASSLASTGGSPQHF. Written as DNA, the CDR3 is TGTGCCAGCAGCTTAGCCAGCACAGGGGGATCGCCCCAGCATTTT.

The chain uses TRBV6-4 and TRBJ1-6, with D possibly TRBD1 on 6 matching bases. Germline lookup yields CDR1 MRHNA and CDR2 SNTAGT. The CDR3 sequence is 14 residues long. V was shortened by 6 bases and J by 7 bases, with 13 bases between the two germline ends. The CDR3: CASSHREGNSPLHF. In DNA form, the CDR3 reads TGTGCCAGCAGCCACAGGGAGGGCAATTCACCCCTCCACTTT.

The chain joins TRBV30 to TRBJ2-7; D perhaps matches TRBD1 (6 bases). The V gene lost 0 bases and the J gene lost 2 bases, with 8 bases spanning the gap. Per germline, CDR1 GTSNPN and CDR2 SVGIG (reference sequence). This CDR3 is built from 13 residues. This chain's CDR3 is CAWSVQGAYEQYV. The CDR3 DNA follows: TGTGCCTGGAGTGTACAGGGTGCCTACGAGCAGTACGTC.

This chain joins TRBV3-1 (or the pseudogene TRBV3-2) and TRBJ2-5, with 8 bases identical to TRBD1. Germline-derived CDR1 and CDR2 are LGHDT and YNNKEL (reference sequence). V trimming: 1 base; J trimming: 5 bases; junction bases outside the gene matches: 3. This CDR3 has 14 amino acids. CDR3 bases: TGTGCCAGCAGCCAAGGCAGGGGGCCGGAGACCCAGTACTTC. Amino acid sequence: CASSQGRGPETQYF.

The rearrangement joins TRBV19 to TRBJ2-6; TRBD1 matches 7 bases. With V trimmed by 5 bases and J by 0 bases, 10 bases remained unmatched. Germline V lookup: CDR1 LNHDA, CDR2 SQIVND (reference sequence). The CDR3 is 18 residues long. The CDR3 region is CASSPLTGSNSGANVLTF. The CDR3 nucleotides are TGTGCCAGTAGTCCGCTGACAGGGAGTAACTCTGGGGCCAACGTCCTGACTTTC.

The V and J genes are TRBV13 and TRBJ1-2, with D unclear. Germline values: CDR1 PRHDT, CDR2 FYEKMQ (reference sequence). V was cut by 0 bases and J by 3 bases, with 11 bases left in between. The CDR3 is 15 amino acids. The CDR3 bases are TGTGCCAGCAGCTTAGGACAGACTACTTACTATGGCTACACCTTC. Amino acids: CASSLGQTTYYGYTF.

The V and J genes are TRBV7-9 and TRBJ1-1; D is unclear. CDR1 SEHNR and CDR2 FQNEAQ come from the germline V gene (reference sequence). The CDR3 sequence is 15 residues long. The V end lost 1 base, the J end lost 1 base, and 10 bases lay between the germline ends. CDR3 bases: TGTGCCAGCAGCTTAGGTCTCCAGGAGAACACTGAAGCTTTCTTT. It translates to CASSLGLQENTEAFF.

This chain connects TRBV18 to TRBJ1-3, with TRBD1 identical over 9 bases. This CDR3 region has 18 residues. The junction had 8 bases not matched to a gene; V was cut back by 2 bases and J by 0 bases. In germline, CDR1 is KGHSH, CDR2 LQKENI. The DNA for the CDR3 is TGTGCCAGCTCACCATTTTCCGGGACAGGGACCTCTGGAAACACCATATATTTT. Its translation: CASSPFSGTGTSGNTIYF.

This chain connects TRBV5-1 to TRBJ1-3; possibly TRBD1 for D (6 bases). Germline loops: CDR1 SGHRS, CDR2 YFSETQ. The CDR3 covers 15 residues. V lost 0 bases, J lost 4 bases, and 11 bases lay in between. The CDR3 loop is CASSLAGAAGNTIYF. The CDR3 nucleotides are TGCGCCAGCAGCTTGGCAGGGGCGGCCGGAAACACCATATATTTT.

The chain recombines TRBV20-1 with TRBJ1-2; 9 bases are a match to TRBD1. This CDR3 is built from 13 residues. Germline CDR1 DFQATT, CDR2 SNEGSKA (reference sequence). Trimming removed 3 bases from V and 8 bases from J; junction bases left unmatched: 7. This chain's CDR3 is CSASDTGGVGYTF. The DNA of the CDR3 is TGCAGTGCTAGTGACACAGGGGGCGTGGGCTACACCTTC.

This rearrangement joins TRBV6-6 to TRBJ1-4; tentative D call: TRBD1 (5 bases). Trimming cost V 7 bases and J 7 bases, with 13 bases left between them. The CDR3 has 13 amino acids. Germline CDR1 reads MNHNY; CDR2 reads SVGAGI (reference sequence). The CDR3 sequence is CASTILGGEKLFF. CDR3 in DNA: TGTGCCAGCACTATTCTGGGGGGTGAAAAACTGTTTTTT.